The rows below give T cell receptor beta chains drawn from one sample of a study of beta chain features in type 1 diabetes. Using immunoSEQ multiplex PCR, the repertoire was profiled, and TCRdb retains in-frame clones only, with some absent. The table records 150,000 to 180,000 clones, 11% of them present only once. The sequenced material came from central memory CD4+ T cells from blood. These receptors all stem from a man aged 18 to 29 in good health. CDR3s include the opening cysteine and the closing phenylalanine or tryptophan. Each record gives: V gene, D gene, clone size, J gene, CDR3 protein, CDR3 DNA. The D gene is left open where the match is weak. Clone sizes are given selectively: once, few, many, or a class where the clone is expanded.

TRBV4-3,TRBD2,few,TRBJ2-4,CASSHSTSSKNIQYF,TGCGCCAGCAGCCACTCGACTAGCTCCAAAAACATTCAGTACTTC
TRBV4-2,TRBD1,few,TRBJ2-3,CASSQSTGADTQYF,TGTGCCAGCAGCCAGTCTACAGGGGCAGATACGCAGTATTTT
TRBV27,.,few,TRBJ1-2,CASSRGSWDYGYTF,TGTGCCAGCAGTAGGGGGTCTTGGGACTATGGCTACACCTTC
TRBV2,TRBD2,few,TRBJ2-1,CASSESLAGNEQFF,TGTGCCAGCAGTGAAAGTCTAGCGGGGAATGAGCAGTTCTTC
TRBV5-1,.,.,TRBJ1-5,CASSLSGQSNQPQHF,TGCGCCAGCAGCTTGAGTGGACAGAGCAATCAGCCCCAGCATTTT
TRBV19,.,few,TRBJ2-7,CASSPGSGYEQYF,TGTGCCAGTAGTCCCGGGAGTGGGTACGAGCAGTACTTC
TRBV9,.,.,TRBJ1-4,CASSVGATGEKLFF,TGTGCCAGCAGCGTAGGAGCGACGGGTGAAAAACTGTTTTTT
TRBV11-2,.,.,TRBJ2-4,CASSYLDSGGQYF,TGTGCCAGCAGCTACCTGGACAGTGGAGGACAGTACTTC
TRBV30,.,few,TRBJ2-5,CAWTASEETQYF,TGTGCCTGGACGGCTAGCGAGGAGACCCAGTACTTC
TRBV4-3,.,.,TRBJ2-6,CASSRVSGANVLTF,TGCGCCAGCAGCAGGGTCTCTGGGGCCAACGTCCTGACTTTC
TRBV7-2,TRBD1,few,TRBJ2-2,CASRKAPGTGANTGELFF,TGTGCCAGCAGAAAAGCCCCCGGGACAGGGGCGAACACCGGGGAGCTGTTTTTT
TRBV9,.,few,TRBJ2-5,CASSGTFGGETQYF,TGTGCCAGCAGCGGCACGTTCGGGGGAGAGACCCAGTACTTC
TRBV10-3,TRBD2,few,TRBJ2-3,CAISEVVSGGNTDTQYF,TGTGCCATCAGTGAGGTCGTGTCGGGAGGGAACACAGATACGCAGTATTTT
TRBV29-1,.,.,TRBJ2-4,CSVAQGSNKNIQYF,TGCAGCGTTGCGCAGGGGTCCAACAAAAACATTCAGTACTTC
TRBV25-1,.,.,TRBJ1-2,CASMFPGSYGYTF,TGTGCCAGCATGTTTCCTGGGTCCTATGGCTACACCTTC
TRBV7-3,.,.,TRBJ1-1,CASSSERNTEAFF,TGTGCCAGCAGCTCGGAGAGAAACACTGAAGCTTTCTTT
TRBV7-2,TRBD2,few,TRBJ2-1,CAGGLAGNEQFF,TGTGCCGGGGGACTAGCGGGAAATGAGCAGTTCTTC
TRBV9,.,.,TRBJ2-7,CASSVGERAAYEQYF,TGTGCCAGCAGCGTAGGAGAGCGGGCCGCCTACGAGCAGTACTTC
TRBV4-3,.,few,TRBJ2-1,CASSQDLVSDEQFF,TGCGCCAGCAGCCAAGATCTGGTGTCTGATGAGCAGTTCTTC
TRBV28,.,many,TRBJ1-1,CASSNDRNTEAFF,TGTGCCAGCAGCAATGACAGGAACACTGAAGCTTTCTTT
TRBV4-1,TRBD1,few,TRBJ1-6,CASSQEATGFNSPLHF,TGTGCCAGCAGCCAAGAGGCGACAGGGTTTAACTCACCCCTCCACTTT
TRBV25-1,TRBD1,.,TRBJ1-2,CASSGQGTNYGYTF,TGTGCCAGCAGTGGACAGGGGACTAACTATGGCTACACCTTC
TRBV7-9,.,few,TRBJ1-2,CASSSSQNPPSYGYTF,TGTGCCAGCAGCTCCTCTCAAAATCCCCCCTCCTATGGCTACACCTTC
TRBV28,TRBD1,few,TRBJ1-2,CASSSQGGRDSYGYTF,TGTGCCAGCAGCTCACAGGGGGGCCGGGACAGCTATGGCTACACCTTC
TRBV4-2,.,many,TRBJ2-5,CASSHQGAETQYF,TGTGCCAGCAGTCATCAAGGCGCAGAGACCCAGTACTTC
TRBV4-3,.,.,TRBJ2-7,CASSQAQSYEQYF,TGCGCCAGCAGCCAAGCACAGTCCTACGAGCAGTACTTC
TRBV9,TRBD2,.,TRBJ2-5,CASSVGNSGVRETQYF,TGTGCCAGCAGCGTAGGTAATAGCGGGGTTCGTGAGACCCAGTACTTC
TRBV30,.,.,TRBJ1-6,CACGRKINSPLHF,TGTGCCTGTGGACGGAAGATTAATTCACCCCTCCACTTT
TRBV28,TRBD1,.,TRBJ1-2,CASSLDGTGYGYTF,TGTGCCAGCAGTTTGGACGGGACAGGCTATGGCTACACCTTC
TRBV6-5,TRBD1,.,TRBJ2-2,CASSLGQGGTGELFF,TGTGCCAGCAGCCTGGGACAGGGTGGCACCGGGGAGCTGTTTTTT
TRBV5-4,.,many,TRBJ2-1,CASSPVAGIHEQFF,TGTGCCAGCAGCCCCGTTGCGGGGATCCATGAGCAGTTCTTC
TRBV12-2,.,few,TRBJ1-5,CASRLKESWTVFYSNQPQHF,TGTGCAAGTCGCTTAAAAGAGTCTTGGACAGTCTTTTATAGCAATCAGCCCCAGCATTTT
TRBV15,TRBD1,few,TRBJ1-1,CATSREGQINTEAFF,TGTGCCACCAGCAGAGAGGGACAGATCAACACTGAAGCTTTCTTT
TRBV7-2,TRBD1,few,TRBJ2-2,CASSLTGVTGELFF,TGTGCCAGCAGCTTAACAGGGGTTACCGGGGAGCTGTTTTTT
TRBV30,TRBD1,few,TRBJ1-2,CAWTGGQGEMDGYTF,TGTGCCTGGACTGGAGGACAGGGGGAGATGGATGGCTACACCTTC
TRBV19,.,.,TRBJ1-1,CASPTGGAFF,TGTGCCAGCCCGACCGGCGGAGCTTTCTTT
TRBV4-2,.,few,TRBJ2-7,CASSHRAYEQYF,TGTGCCAGCAGCCACAGGGCCTACGAGCAGTACTTC
TRBV7-9,.,.,TRBJ1-5,CASDRGPNQPQHF,TGTGCCAGTGACCGAGGACCTAATCAGCCCCAGCATTTT
TRBV5-6,.,.,TRBJ1-1,CASSPYQGTNTEAFF,TGTGCCAGCAGCCCGTACCAGGGGACGAACACTGAAGCTTTCTTT
TRBV29-1,TRBD1,.,TRBJ2-7,CSVSQGVWEQYF,TGCAGCGTTTCTCAGGGGGTCTGGGAGCAGTACTTC
TRBV30,.,many,TRBJ2-6,CAWSAGLLSSGANVLTF,TGTGCCTGGAGCGCCGGGCTACTCTCCTCTGGGGCCAACGTCCTGACTTTC
TRBV7-2,TRBD2,many,TRBJ2-7,CASSPLAGLSYEQYF,TGTGCCAGCAGCCCTCTAGCGGGACTCTCCTACGAGCAGTACTTC
TRBV7-9,TRBD1,.,TRBJ2-5,CASSAGGQGKTQYF,TGTGCCAGCAGCGCCGGTGGACAGGGGAAGACCCAGTACTTC
TRBV6-1,.,.,TRBJ1-5,CASRGQGYQPQHF,TGTGCCAGCAGGGGGCAGGGATATCAGCCCCAGCATTTT
TRBV12-5,.,few,TRBJ2-6,CASGLIQGSGANVLTF,TGTGCTAGTGGGTTAATCCAGGGGTCTGGGGCCAACGTCCTGACTTTC
TRBV11-1,.,.,TRBJ1-2,CASSSPSIYGYTF,TGTGCCAGCAGCTCCCCGTCCATCTATGGCTACACCTTC
TRBV5-4,TRBD1,few,TRBJ2-7,CASSRGQVAYEQYF,TGTGCCAGCAGCCGCGGACAGGTCGCCTACGAGCAGTACTTC
TRBV6-5,.,few,TRBJ2-5,CASSGHHQGGETQYF,TGTGCCAGCAGTGGACACCATCAGGGTGGAGAGACCCAGTACTTC
TRBV23-1,TRBD1,few,TRBJ2-7,CASSHPQQGTGPGYEQYF,TGCGCCAGCAGTCACCCCCAGCAGGGGACAGGGCCTGGGTACGAGCAGTACTTC
TRBV30,.,few,TRBJ1-6,CAWRLDVNSPLHF,TGTGCCTGGAGGTTGGACGTAAATTCACCCCTCCACTTT
TRBV9,TRBD2,.,TRBJ2-7,CASSRNSGSRNEQYF,TGTGCCAGCAGCCGTAATAGCGGGAGTAGGAACGAGCAGTACTTC
TRBV7-2,.,few,TRBJ2-5,CASSSSRAVGRQTQYF,TGTGCCAGCAGCTCGTCCCGTGCGGTGGGTCGACAGACCCAGTACTTC